Listed below are T cell receptor beta chains from one sample, sequenced in a study of T cell changes during pregnancy in multiple sclerosis. This table comes from immunoSEQ multiplex PCR, and its TCRdb copy is limited to in-frame clones, with some not included. This sample has 70,000 to 75,000 clones, with about 85% found just once. Here the sequenced sample was peripheral blood, taken before pregnancy. The receptors shown here come from a female donor with multiple sclerosis, enrolled in a pregnancy study. Both conserved end residues are part of each CDR3. Fields, in order: V gene, J gene, CDR3 protein.

v_gene: TRBV7-6
j_gene: TRBJ2-7
CDR3aa: CASSLVDRTDYEQYF

v_gene: TRBV5-1
j_gene: TRBJ1-2
CDR3aa: CASSLVLLSRDRSSGYTF

v_gene: TRBV29-1
j_gene: TRBJ2-3
CDR3aa: CSASDRAPDTQYF

v_gene: TRBV30
j_gene: TRBJ2-1
CDR3aa: CAWSVPSGGANHNEQFF

v_gene: TRBV2
j_gene: TRBJ1-5
CDR3aa: CASSENSTPNQPQHF

v_gene: TRBV4-3
j_gene: TRBJ2-3
CDR3aa: CASSHHRLEALRSTDTQYF

v_gene: TRBV5-1
j_gene: TRBJ2-1
CDR3aa: CASSLPGYSGRVNEQFF

v_gene: TRBV9
j_gene: TRBJ2-1
CDR3aa: CASSGGGQGGLGEQFF

v_gene: TRBV5-4
j_gene: TRBJ2-1
CDR3aa: CASSLGGGGGNEQFF

v_gene: TRBV18
j_gene: TRBJ2-3
CDR3aa: CASSPRDRTDTQYF

v_gene: TRBV6-4
j_gene: TRBJ1-1
CDR3aa: CASSPDRLNTEAFF

v_gene: TRBV9
j_gene: TRBJ2-1
CDR3aa: CASSVGGPTNEQFF

v_gene: TRBV19
j_gene: TRBJ1-5
CDR3aa: CASSNIGRGRQGADGQPQHF

v_gene: TRBV27
j_gene: TRBJ2-1
CDR3aa: CASRAVRGQYNEQFF

v_gene: TRBV30
j_gene: TRBJ1-4
CDR3aa: CAWSGQAEGKLFF

v_gene: TRBV5-4
j_gene: TRBJ2-1
CDR3aa: CASSLDRTSGSAYNEQFF

v_gene: TRBV18
j_gene: TRBJ1-3
CDR3aa: CASSEQGSSGNTIYF

v_gene: TRBV9
j_gene: TRBJ2-3
CDR3aa: CASSAQVVAGESDTQYF

v_gene: TRBV7-9
j_gene: TRBJ1-1
CDR3aa: CASSHDWGLDTEAFF

v_gene: TRBV30
j_gene: TRBJ2-7
CDR3aa: CAWSVGAGVSYEQYF

v_gene: TRBV2
j_gene: TRBJ2-2
CDR3aa: CASTSRAGELFF

v_gene: TRBV4-3
j_gene: TRBJ2-7
CDR3aa: CASSQDNLGVEQYF

v_gene: TRBV2
j_gene: TRBJ1-1
CDR3aa: CASSEEGLQGEVWEAFF

v_gene: TRBV18
j_gene: TRBJ1-1
CDR3aa: CASSSGGNTEAFF

v_gene: TRBV6-6
j_gene: TRBJ2-7
CDR3aa: CASSPYAPGDSYEQYF

v_gene: TRBV29-1
j_gene: TRBJ1-3
CDR3aa: CSVGEGEYGNTIYF

v_gene: TRBV6-5
j_gene: TRBJ2-3
CDR3aa: CASSTTRSGYTQYF

v_gene: TRBV7-2
j_gene: TRBJ1-2
CDR3aa: CASGREGYGYTF

v_gene: TRBV5-1
j_gene: TRBJ2-5
CDR3aa: CASSAGRLKETQYF

v_gene: TRBV5-1
j_gene: TRBJ1-1
CDR3aa: CASSLAGGPNTEAFF

v_gene: TRBV2
j_gene: TRBJ2-1
CDR3aa: CAIIVYPGGYNEQFF

v_gene: TRBV6-6
j_gene: TRBJ2-7
CDR3aa: CASSPQGPYEQYF

v_gene: TRBV18
j_gene: TRBJ1-1
CDR3aa: CASSLYTGSVDTEAFF

v_gene: TRBV19
j_gene: TRBJ2-7
CDR3aa: CASSIDRYYEQYF

v_gene: TRBV7-2
j_gene: TRBJ1-1
CDR3aa: CASSLARGGEAFF

v_gene: TRBV10-2
j_gene: TRBJ2-5
CDR3aa: CASSAQEGETQYF

v_gene: TRBV7-8
j_gene: TRBJ1-3
CDR3aa: CASTLPPRGQGPGNTIYF

v_gene: TRBV30
j_gene: TRBJ1-6
CDR3aa: CAWSEGRGYSPLHF

v_gene: TRBV18
j_gene: TRBJ1-1
CDR3aa: CASSPPDSWAGEAFF

v_gene: TRBV29-1
j_gene: TRBJ1-3
CDR3aa: CSTLQGSGNTIYF

v_gene: TRBV19
j_gene: TRBJ1-5
CDR3aa: CASSFGGDQPQHF

v_gene: TRBV5-1
j_gene: TRBJ1-1
CDR3aa: CASSFDRAGGAFF

v_gene: TRBV5-1
j_gene: TRBJ2-2
CDR3aa: CASSLEAGATGELFF

v_gene: TRBV11-2
j_gene: TRBJ1-2
CDR3aa: CASSLDPAGRREYGYTF

v_gene: TRBV5-1
j_gene: TRBJ1-1
CDR3aa: CASSLTVLNTEAFF